One sample yielded the 31 T cell receptor beta chains listed below, sequenced in a study of cytomegalovirus exposure and HLA in healthy donors. PCR used 60 Vbeta primers and 13 Jbeta primers. Libraries were prepared by immunoSEQ multiplex PCR; TCRdb keeps only in-frame clonotypes and omits some of them. This table has about 160,000 clones, around three quarters appearing once. Material for sequencing was PBMCs. Receptors originate from a man aged 45-65 years in good health and CMV-seropositive.

This rearrangement joins TRBV5-1 to TRBJ1-5, with D possibly TRBD1 on 6 matching bases. V was cut by 4 bases and J by 4 bases, with 9 bases left in between. The V gene's germline CDR1 is SGHRS and CDR2 YFSETQ. This CDR3 contains 13 residues. CDR3 bases: TGCGCCAGCAGCGCCCAGGGGAATCAGCCCCAGCATTTT. Encoded protein: CASSAQGNQPQHF.

V is TRBV7-2 and J is TRBJ1-2; tentative D call: TRBD1 (6 bases). The CDR3 runs 15 residues. CDR1 and CDR2 (germline): SGHTA, FQGNSA. The V end was cut by 0 bases, the J end by 8 bases, with 16 bases between. CDR3 sequence: CASSLAWSSQGGYTF. The CDR3 DNA reads TGTGCCAGCAGCTTAGCATGGTCCAGTCAGGGGGGCTACACCTTC.

The chain is built from TRBV9 and TRBJ2-3; 14 bases map to TRBD2. CDR3 size: 16 residues. Germline CDR1 and CDR2: SGDLS and YYNGEE. The V and J ends lost 4 bases and 3 bases, in that order; junction bases with no gene match: 4. The CDR3 protein is CASSPRTSGGTDTQYF. The CDR3 DNA is TGTGCCAGCAGCCCCCGGACTAGCGGGGGGACAGATACGCAGTATTTT.

The V and J genes are TRBV5-1 and TRBJ2-3, with 7 bases that match TRBD2. CDR1 SGHRS and CDR2 YFSETQ come from the germline V gene. J was trimmed by 4 bases and V by 0 bases; bases with no gene match: 5. CDR3 length: 15 residues. The CDR3 sequence: CASSLDQRGPDTQYF. The CDR3 nucleotides are TGCGCCAGCAGCTTGGATCAGCGGGGTCCAGATACGCAGTATTTT.

The chain uses TRBV25-1 and TRBJ2-3; 9 bases align to TRBD2. CDR3 length: 15 amino acids. The V segment lost 10 bases and the J segment 2 bases; nucleotides outside the gene matches: 10. Looked up from germline, CDR1 is MGHDK and CDR2 is SYGVNS. The CDR3 region is CATAPQRGATDTQYF. DNA for the CDR3: TGTGCCACCGCTCCGCAGCGGGGGGCCACAGATACGCAGTATTTT.

The V gene is TRBV4-1, the J gene TRBJ1-3; no clear D gene. CDR3 length: 17 amino acids. CDR1 and CDR2 from the germline V gene are MGHRA and YSYEKL. Deletions cut 2 bases from V and 1 base from J, with 15 bases between. CDR3 amino acids: CASSQLPGRASGNTIYF. In DNA form, the CDR3 reads TGCGCCAGCAGCCAACTACCAGGTAGAGCATCTGGAAACACCATATATTTT.

In this sample, this clone turned up a few times. The chain is built from TRBV4-2 and TRBJ2-7; 8 bases align to TRBD1. V lost 0 bases and J lost 5; bases outside the gene matches: 6. Germline V gene sequence: CDR1 LGHNA, CDR2 YNFKEQ. CDR3 length equals 15 residues. The CDR3 DNA follows: TGTGCCAGCAGCCAAGAGGACAGGGTTTTCCACGAGCAGTACTTC. Amino acids: CASSQEDRVFHEQYF.

The sample holds one count of this clone. The V gene is TRBV30, the J gene TRBJ1-2; 7 bases match TRBD1. CDR1 is GTSNPN and CDR2 is SVGIG in the germline V gene (reference sequence). The CDR3 length is 17 residues. The J segment lost 7 bases and the V segment lost 4 bases, leaving 21 bases of the junction unmatched. CDR3: CAWTNLGQETPGSGYTF. The CDR3 DNA reads TGTGCCTGGACCAACTTAGGACAGGAGACCCCGGGGAGTGGCTACACCTTC.

V gene TRBV19 combines with J gene TRBJ2-5; 8 bases fit TRBD2. The J segment lost 1 base and the V segment lost 4 bases, leaving 5 bases of the junction unmatched. Per germline, CDR1 LNHDA and CDR2 SQIVND (reference sequence). The length of the CDR3 is 15 residues. The CDR3 region is CASSRVAGRQETQYF. For the CDR3, the DNA is TGTGCCAGTAGTAGGGTAGCGGGGCGCCAAGAGACCCAGTACTTC. Full variable domain (remainder filled in from reference TRBV19 and TRBJ2-5): DGGITQSPKYLFRKEGQNVTLSCEQNLNHDAMYWYRQDPGQGLRLIYYSQIVNDFQKGDIAEGYSVSREKKESFPLTVTSAQKNPTAFYLCASSRVAGRQETQYFGPGTRLLVL.

This sequence joins TRBV5-4 and TRBJ2-1, with D tentatively TRBD2 (6 bases). V lost 2 bases to trimming and J lost 9 bases, with 15 bases between them. The CDR3 runs to 14 residues. CDR1 and CDR2 (germline): SGHNT, YYREEE (reference sequence). In DNA, the CDR3 is TGTGCCAGCAGCTTCTCTCTTGGGGGAGGTGAGCAGTTCTTC. Its translation: CASSFSLGGGEQFF.

The rearrangement joins TRBV15 to TRBJ1-1; D gene ambiguous. The CDR3 is 16 residues long. Between the trimmed V and J ends, which lost 0 bases and 5 bases, there was a span of 16 bases. Germline loops: CDR1 LNHNV, CDR2 YYDKDF (reference sequence). Here the CDR3 reads CATSRDGVGVGTEAFF. CDR3 nucleotides: TGTGCCACCAGCAGAGATGGGGTGGGAGTGGGGACTGAAGCTTTCTTT. The full variable domain, completed using reference TRBV15 and TRBJ1-1, is DAMVIQNPRYQVTQFGKPVTLSCSQTLNHNVMYWYQQKSSQAPKLLFHYYDKDFNNEADTPDNFQSRRPNTSFCFLDIRSPGLGDTAMYLCATSRDGVGVGTEAFFGQGTRLTVV.

This clone showed up just once. The CDR3 region has the DNA TGTGCCACCGTGGGACAGGTAAACTATGGCTACACCTTC. Translating it yields CATVGQVNYGYTF. The V and J genes are TRBV19 and TRBJ1-2; 8 bases are shared with TRBD1. The CDR3 is 13 residues long. The germline CDR1 and CDR2 sequences are LNHDA and SQIVND (reference sequence). Losses at the gene ends were 10 bases for V and 2 bases for J; bases not matched to a gene: 6. Using reference TRBV19 and TRBJ1-2 for the parts outside the CDR3, the full variable domain is DGGITQSPKYLFRKEGQNVTLSCEQNLNHDAMYWYRQDPGQGLRLIYYSQIVNDFQKGDIAEGYSVSREKKESFPLTVTSAQKNPTAFYLCATVGQVNYGYTFGSGTRLTVV.

This chain connects TRBV4-3 to TRBJ1-3, with D unresolved. The germline V gene encodes CDR1 LGHNA and CDR2 YSLEER. Trimming took 0 bases from V and 0 from J, leaving 21 bases between them. This CDR3 region has 20 residues. Here the CDR3 DNA reads TGCGCCAGCAGCCAAGATCTTTTTTTCTTAGGCGGGAGCTCTGGAAACACCATATATTTT. This gives the protein CASSQDLFFLGGSSGNTIYF.

The gene calls are TRBV5-1 and TRBJ2-5, with 10 bases lining up with TRBD2. The germline V gene has CDR1 SGHRS and CDR2 YFSETQ. The CDR3 spans 17 residues. Unmatched junction bases numbered 10, after V lost 4 bases and J lost 1 base. In nucleotides, the CDR3 is TGCGCCAGCAGCCCCCAGCGGGGGGGATCGGCCCAAGAGACCCAGTACTTC. Translated, it gives CASSPQRGGSAQETQYF.

This clone occurred a few times. V usage is TRBV6-5 and J usage is TRBJ1-1; 7 nucleotides match TRBD1. The CDR3 is made up of 14 amino acids. Germline V gives CDR1 MNHEY, CDR2 SVGAGI. The ends lost 5 bases at V and 4 bases at J; junction bases unmatched: 7. The CDR3 sequence is CASSTDRRGTEAFF. The CDR3 coding sequence is TGTGCCAGCAGTACGGACAGGAGGGGCACTGAAGCTTTCTTT.

The chain employs TRBV4-2 and TRBJ1-3; the D gene is possibly TRBD1 (6 bases). Germline CDR1 LGHNA, CDR2 YNFKEQ. This CDR3 is built from 16 residues. Trimming took off 0 bases at V and 1 base at J, with 10 bases between the two ends. The CDR3 loop is CASSQDPGQSGNTIYF. DNA for the CDR3: TGTGCCAGCAGCCAAGACCCCGGACAGTCTGGAAACACCATATATTTT.

V gene TRBV28 combines with J gene TRBJ1-1; D remains unclear. Looked up from germline, CDR1 is MDHEN and CDR2 is SYDVKM. This CDR3 has 12 amino acids. The V end was cut by 6 bases, the J end by 5 bases, with 10 bases between. Here the CDR3 reads CASRNLRTEAFF. CDR3 coding DNA: TGTGCCAGCAGGAACCTGAGGACTGAAGCTTTCTTT.

This chain connects TRBV19 to TRBJ2-3, with a weak D call TRBD2 (7 bases). The CDR3 consists of 17 residues. Germline lookup yields CDR1 LNHDA and CDR2 SQIVND (reference sequence). V lost 5 bases, J lost 0 bases, and 18 bases lay in between. The chain's CDR3 is CASSLRGGHLSTDTQYF. CDR3 nucleotide sequence: TGTGCCAGTAGTTTAAGGGGGGGACACCTTAGCACAGATACGCAGTATTTT.

The V call is TRBV5-8, the J call TRBJ1-2; 7 nucleotides match TRBD1. The CDR3 contains 13 residues. J gave up 7 bases and V 4 bases, and 7 bases lay outside the gene matches. CDR1 is SGHTS, CDR2 YDEGEE, per germline. CDR3 coding DNA: TGTGCCAGCAGCCGACAGGGTCCTGTTGGCTACACCTTC. Encoded protein: CASSRQGPVGYTF.

Only a few counts were recorded for this clone. This sequence joins TRBV2 and TRBJ1-5, with D perhaps TRBD1 (6 bases). The V and J ends lost 6 bases and 10 bases respectively, with 19 bases between them. Germline V CDR1 and CDR2: SNHLY, FYNNEI. This CDR3 has 14 amino acids. CDR3 residues: CASRVTGGRSPQHF. In DNA, the CDR3 is TGTGCCAGCAGGGTGACAGGCGGTAGAAGCCCCCAGCATTTT.

The rearrangement uses TRBV28 and TRBJ2-7; 7 nucleotides align to TRBD2. The CDR3 spans 14 residues. With 3 bases clipped from V and 6 bases from J, the junction kept 8 bases outside the gene matches. Germline CDR1 and CDR2: MDHEN and SYDVKM. The CDR3 loop reads CASSFGGEVGEQYF. CDR3 DNA sequence: TGTGCCAGCAGTTTTGGGGGGGAAGTCGGCGAGCAGTACTTC.

There are a few counts of this clone. This chain links TRBV30 with TRBJ1-4, with 8 bases fitting TRBD1. V lost 5 bases to trimming and J lost 7 bases; unmatched junction nucleotides: 9. The CDR3 runs to 14 residues. The germline CDR1 and CDR2 sequences are GTSNPN and SVGIG (reference sequence). CDR3 protein: CAWGTQGVGEKLFF. CDR3 in DNA: TGTGCCTGGGGGACACAGGGGGTGGGTGAAAAACTGTTTTTT.

V gene TRBV18 combines with J gene TRBJ2-7, with 7 bases identical to TRBD1. The CDR3 spans 11 residues. After removal of 6 bases from V and 11 bases from J, the junction contained 7 bases not matched to a gene. Germline V gives CDR1 KGHSH, CDR2 LQKENI. The CDR3 coding sequence is TGTGCCAGCTCGGACAGGACGGAGGAGTACTTC. Translating it yields CASSDRTEEYF.

V and J are TRBV9 and TRBJ2-7; D is perhaps TRBD2 (5 bases). This CDR3 region has 15 residues. CDR1 SGDLS and CDR2 YYNGEE come from the germline V gene. The ends were cut back, 0 bases at V and 0 bases at J, with 10 bases in the middle. The CDR3 DNA reads TGTGCCAGCAGCGTAGACGAGCGGAACTCCTACGAGCAGTACTTC. Its protein product is CASSVDERNSYEQYF. The variable domain in full, with the rest retrieved from reference TRBV9 and TRBJ2-7, is DSGVTQTPKHLITATGQRVTLRCSPRSGDLSVYWYQQSLDQGLQFLIQYYNGEERAKGNILERFSAQQFPDLHSELNLSSLELGDSALYFCASSVDERNSYEQYFGPGTRLTVT.

This chain uses TRBV10-3 with TRBJ1-6; D is ambiguous. CDR3 size: 16 residues. V lost 3 bases and J 5 bases, leaving 14 bases between the germline ends. Germline CDR1 ENHRY, CDR2 SYGVKD. In DNA form, the CDR3 reads TGTGCCATCAGTGACGGAAGTGGAGGTAATAATTCACCCCTCCACTTT. The encoded protein is CAISDGSGGNNSPLHF.

This clone was seen only once. The rearrangement joins TRBV19 to TRBJ1-5; D is possibly TRBD1 (5 bases). V was clipped by 4 bases and J by 2 bases, with 9 bases between them. CDR3 length: 14 residues. Germline V gene data show CDR1 as LNHDA and CDR2 as SQIVND (reference sequence). This chain's CDR3 is CASSKGYGNQPQHF. CDR3 DNA: TGTGCCAGTAGTAAGGGGTATGGCAATCAGCCCCAGCATTTT.

The chain combines TRBV4-2 with TRBJ2-1, with TRBD1 matching 9 bases. V lost 3 bases and J lost 8; bases outside the gene matches: 8. Germline CDR1 is LGHNA and CDR2 is YNFKEQ. CDR3 length equals 15 residues. The CDR3 sequence: CASSHSGTGPDEQFF. The CDR3 nucleotides are TGTGCCAGCAGCCATTCCGGGACAGGGCCCGATGAGCAGTTCTTC.

The table lists this clone with a few counts. This CDR3 reads CASSREQGATEAFF. The DNA of the CDR3 is TGTGCCAGCAGCCGGGAACAGGGGGCCACTGAAGCTTTCTTT. The chain uses TRBV7-9 and TRBJ1-1; 9 bases match TRBD1. Germline V CDR1 and CDR2: SEHNR, FQNEAQ (reference sequence). This CDR3 is built from 14 residues. The V gene end was trimmed by 5 bases and the J gene end by 4 bases; junction bases not matched to a gene: 5.

This chain connects TRBV7-9 to TRBJ2-7; 10 nucleotides agree with TRBD1. This CDR3 spans 17 amino acids. Germline V gives CDR1 SEHNR, CDR2 FQNEAQ (reference sequence). V shed 1 base, J shed 3 bases, and the junction held 9 bases outside the gene matches. The CDR3 coding sequence is TGTGCCAGCAGCTTAGTTACGGGGGACAGGGGCATCTACGAGCAGTACTTC. It is translated as CASSLVTGDRGIYEQYF.

CDR3 amino acids: CASSLAGSVTDTQYF. The CDR3 coding sequence is TGTGCCAGCAGTTTAGCGGGGAGCGTCACAGATACGCAGTATTTT. This chain joins TRBV6-5 and TRBJ2-3; the match to TRBD2 covers 8 bases. CDR1 and CDR2 (germline): MNHEY, SVGAGI. There are 15 residues in the CDR3. The V gene end was trimmed by 4 bases and the J gene end by 2 bases; junction bases not matched to a gene: 5.

V is TRBV7-2 and J is TRBJ2-7; 12 bases agree with TRBD2. The CDR3 is 16 residues long. J was trimmed by 3 bases and V by 1 base; bases with no gene match: 4. Germline V lookup: CDR1 SGHTA, CDR2 FQGNSA. In nucleotides, the CDR3 is TGTGCCAGCAGCTTAGGACTAGCGGGGGCCCTCTACGAGCAGTACTTC. This gives the protein CASSLGLAGALYEQYF.